Described below is a single T cell receptor beta chain sequence and its context. The CDR3 runs 14 residues. CDR1 SNHLY and CDR2 FYNNEI come from the germline V gene. These data belong to a study of monozygotic twins with inflammatory bowel disease. TCRdb reprocessed the 5' RACE reads and keeps a single row for each CDR3 protein, giving no DNA. The sample's table shows 300,000 to 400,000 distinct CDR3 sequences. The chain recombines TRBV2 with TRBJ1-4; the D call from TCRdb, TRBD1, cannot be confirmed without DNA. What was sequenced was blood. The TCR comes from a human donor with ulcerative colitis or Crohn's disease, or a healthy co-twin of an affected twin (not recorded which). This CDR3 reads CASSDPSTNEKLFF.